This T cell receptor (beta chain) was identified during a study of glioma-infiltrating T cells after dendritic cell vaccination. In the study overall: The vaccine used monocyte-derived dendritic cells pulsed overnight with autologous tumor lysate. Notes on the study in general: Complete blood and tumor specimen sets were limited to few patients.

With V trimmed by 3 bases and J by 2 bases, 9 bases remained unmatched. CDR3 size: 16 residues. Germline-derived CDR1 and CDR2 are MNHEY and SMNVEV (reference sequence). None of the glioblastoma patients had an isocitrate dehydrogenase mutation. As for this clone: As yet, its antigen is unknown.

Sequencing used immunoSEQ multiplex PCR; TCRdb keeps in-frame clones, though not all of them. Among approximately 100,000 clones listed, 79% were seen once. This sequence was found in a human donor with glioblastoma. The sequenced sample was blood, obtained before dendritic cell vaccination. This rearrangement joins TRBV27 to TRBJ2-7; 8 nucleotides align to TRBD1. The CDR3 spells CASSLGTGTGPYEQYF. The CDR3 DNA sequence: TGTGCCAGCAGTTTGGGGACCGGGACAGGCCCCTACGAGCAGTACTTC.